This TCR beta chain was documented in a study of blood T cells in healthy people across ages. The V and J ends lost 1 base and 4 bases respectively, with 12 bases between them. The CDR3 has 15 amino acids. Germline V gene lookup returns CDR1 MNHEY and CDR2 SVGEGT. Then a second PCR, running roughly 6 to 11 cycles, was carried out with a sample-barcoded 5' primer and a J-beta primer mix. TCRdb used MiXCR to reprocess the 5' RACE reads, holding one entry per CDR3 protein. The sample shows 800,000 to 950,000 distinct CDR3 sequences, 35% to 40% of them seen only once. This sequence joins TRBV6-2 or TRBV6-3 and TRBJ2-3; D is ambiguous. This receptor was taken from a man between 18 and 29 years old in good health. Input material: blood. In DNA, the CDR3 is TGTGCCAGCAGTTACTTCGGACGAGGAGCAGATACGCAGTATTTT. Its translation: CASSYFGRGADTQYF.